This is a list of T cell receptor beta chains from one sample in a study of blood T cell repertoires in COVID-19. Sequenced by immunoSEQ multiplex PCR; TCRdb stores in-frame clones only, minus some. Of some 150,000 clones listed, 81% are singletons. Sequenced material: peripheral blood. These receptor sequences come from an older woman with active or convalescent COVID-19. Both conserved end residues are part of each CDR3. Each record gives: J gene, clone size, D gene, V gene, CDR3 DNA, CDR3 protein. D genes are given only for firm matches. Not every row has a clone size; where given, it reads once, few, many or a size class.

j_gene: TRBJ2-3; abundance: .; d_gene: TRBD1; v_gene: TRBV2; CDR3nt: TGTGCCTCCAGGGGGCTAGACACAGATACGCAGTATTTT; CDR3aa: CASRGLDTDTQYF
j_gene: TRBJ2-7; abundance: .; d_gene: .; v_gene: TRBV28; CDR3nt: TGTGCCAGCAGTCCAACAACACCCCAGGACGAGCAGTACTTC; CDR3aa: CASSPTTPQDEQYF
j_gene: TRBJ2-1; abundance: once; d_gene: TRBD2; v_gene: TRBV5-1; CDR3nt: TGCGCCAGCAGCCCTAGCGGGAGTGGTTCGGGTGAGCAGTTCTTC; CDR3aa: CASSPSGSGSGEQFF
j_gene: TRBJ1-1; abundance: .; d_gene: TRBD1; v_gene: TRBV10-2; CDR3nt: TGCGCCAGCAGTGGGACAGGGAAGGAGAATGAAGCTTTCTTT; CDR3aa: CASSGTGKENEAFF
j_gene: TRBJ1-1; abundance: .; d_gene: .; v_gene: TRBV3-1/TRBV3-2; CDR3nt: TGTGCCAGCAGCCAAGTTCCAGGGGATACTGAAGCTTTCTTT; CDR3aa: CASSQVPGDTEAFF
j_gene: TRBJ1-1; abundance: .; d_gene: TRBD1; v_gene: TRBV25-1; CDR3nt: TGTGCCAGCAGTGACCAGGGGGTGAACACTGAAGCTTTCTTT; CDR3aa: CASSDQGVNTEAFF
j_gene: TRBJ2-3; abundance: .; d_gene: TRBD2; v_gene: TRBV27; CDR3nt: TGTGCCAGCAGTTCCCTGATTCGGGAGGTTAGCACAGATACGCAGTATTTT; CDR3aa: CASSSLIREVSTDTQYF
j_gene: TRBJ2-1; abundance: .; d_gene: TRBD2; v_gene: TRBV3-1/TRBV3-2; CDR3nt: TGTGCCAGCAGCCTGAATAGCGGGGGGCCGACCTCCTACAATGAGCAGTTCTTC; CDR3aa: CASSLNSGGPTSYNEQFF
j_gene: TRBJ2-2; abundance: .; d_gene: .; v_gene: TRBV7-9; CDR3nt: TGTGCCAGCAGCTTAGTGCGGTACACCGGGGAGCTGTTTTTT; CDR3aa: CASSLVRYTGELFF
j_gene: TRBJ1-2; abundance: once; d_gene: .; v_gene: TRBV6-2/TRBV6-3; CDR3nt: TGTGCCAGCAGCTCAGGGTCCTATGGCTACACCTTC; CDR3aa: CASSSGSYGYTF
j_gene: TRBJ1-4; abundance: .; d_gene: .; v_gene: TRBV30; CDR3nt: TGTGCCTGGACGATGGGACTTACGAATGAAAAACTGTTTTTT; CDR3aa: CAWTMGLTNEKLFF
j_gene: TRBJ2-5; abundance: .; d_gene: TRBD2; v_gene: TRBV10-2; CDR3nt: TGCGCCAGCAAGCCGGGACTAGCGGGGCAAGAGACCCAGTACTTC; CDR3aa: CASKPGLAGQETQYF
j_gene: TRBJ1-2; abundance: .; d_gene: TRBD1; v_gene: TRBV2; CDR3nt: TGTGCCAGCAGAATACAGGGGGAGTGGGGCTACACCTTC; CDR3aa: CASRIQGEWGYTF
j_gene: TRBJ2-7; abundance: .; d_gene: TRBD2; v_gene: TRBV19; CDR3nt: TGTGCCAGTATCCCGATCGATAGCGGGAGGCCCTCCCGTCCGCTTTACGAGCAGTACTTC; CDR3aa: CASIPIDSGRPSRPLYEQYF